This TCR beta chain came from a study of shared clonotypes between healthy human individuals. About the research overall: The donor pool was made up of a couple of women and three men aged 18 to 49.

General study points: The naive CD4 repertoires of a handful of donors were compared, and about 5% of clonotypes were shared.

The CDR3 is 17 residues long. Germline V gives CDR1 MNHEY, CDR2 SMNVEV (reference sequence). Trimming took off 2 bases at V and 1 base at J, with 18 bases between the two ends. On this clone: Its antigen is undetermined.

The donors, healthy adults who were HIV-negative, had experienced no recent acute infections or vaccinations. For sorted subsets, approximately 0.2 ug DNA per replicate equaled approximately 32,000 T cell genomes. Sequencing was performed with immunoSEQ multiplex PCR; in TCRdb, only in-frame clones are kept and a portion is missing. The table has some 1.5 million clones, around 98% seen once. Sequenced sample: naive CD4+ T cells sorted from blood. Described subset: CD45RA+ positively selected. The J gene is TRBJ2-7, the V gene TRBV27; D remains ambiguous. The receptor comes from a young man in good health. CDR3 loop: CASSLLAEPPPSYEQYF. Here the CDR3 DNA reads TGTGCCAGCAGTTTACTGGCAGAGCCACCGCCTTCCTACGAGCAGTACTTC.